This T cell receptor beta chain derives from a study of T cell responses to AZD1222 COVID-19 vaccine. This table comes from immunoSEQ multiplex PCR, and its TCRdb copy is limited to in-frame clones, with some not included. The sample records fewer than 90,000 clones, roughly 84% being singletons. Study-wide points: It was only after the peak T cell response that any repertoires were sampled.

The junction had 1 base not matched to a gene; V was cut back by 1 base and J by 1 base. This CDR3 comprises 16 residues. CDR1 is MGHRA, CDR2 YSYEKL, per germline. This clone has only one observation. What it binds is not known. The clonotype comes from an adult in good health. This material consisted of peripheral blood, taken on day 0 of AZD1222 vaccination. This chain joins TRBV4-1 and TRBJ2-5; TRBD2 agrees at 12 bases. This chain's CDR3 is CASSQVLAGGQETQYF. DNA of the CDR3: TGCGCCAGCAGCCAAGTACTAGCGGGGGGCCAAGAGACCCAGTACTTC.